The rows below give T cell receptor beta chains drawn from one sample of a study of Ad26.COV2.S vaccination and SARS-CoV-2 variants. Generated by immunoSEQ multiplex PCR, the TCRdb table keeps only in-frame clones and is missing some. The sample has more than 300,000 clones, around nine tenths seen once; the top ten hold around 5%. This specimen consisted of peripheral blood, obtained in a trial of Ad26.COV2.S vaccine versus placebo. These receptors all stem from a person aged 18-65 years who received the Ad26.COV2.S COVID-19 vaccine or a placebo. The CDR3 runs from the conserved cysteine through the conserved F or W. Fields, in order: clone size, D gene, V gene, J gene, CDR3 protein, CDR3 DNA. A D gene is named only where the DNA matches it firmly. Size is omitted from some rows. Given values are once, few, many or a class for expanded clones.

size: -
D: -
V: TRBV28
J: TRBJ2-5
CDR3: CASSLRGTGETQYF
DNA: TGTGCCAGCAGTTTACGGGGGACCGGGGAGACCCAGTACTTC

size: -
D: TRBD1
V: TRBV5-3
J: TRBJ1-2
CDR3: CARSLRVTGSQTNYGYTF
DNA: TGTGCCAGAAGCTTGCGGGTGACAGGGTCCCAAACTAACTATGGCTACACCTTC

size: -
D: -
V: TRBV4-3
J: TRBJ1-1
CDR3: CASSPGLLNTEAFF
DNA: TGCGCCAGCAGCCCGGGACTGCTGAACACTGAAGCTTTCTTT

size: -
D: TRBD1
V: TRBV19
J: TRBJ1-4
CDR3: CASSSGQSSSEKLFF
DNA: TGTGCCAGTAGTTCGGGACAGTCATCCAGTGAAAAACTGTTTTTT

size: -
D: -
V: TRBV15
J: TRBJ2-7
CDR3: CATSEERASYEQYF
DNA: TGTGCCACCAGCGAAGAACGGGCCTCCTACGAGCAGTACTTC

size: -
D: -
V: TRBV11-2
J: TRBJ2-3
CDR3: CASSLDFAVTQYF
DNA: TGTGCCAGCAGCTTAGATTTTGCGGTTACGCAGTATTTT

size: once
D: TRBD1
V: TRBV7-2
J: TRBJ1-6
CDR3: CASSTRQGGSPLHF
DNA: TGTGCCAGCAGCACCAGACAGGGGGGATCACCCCTCCACTTT

size: few
D: -
V: TRBV6-2/TRBV6-3
J: TRBJ1-5
CDR3: CASSPRGGGGRQPQHF
DNA: TGTGCCAGCAGTCCGCGGGGAGGGGGGGGGCGTCAGCCCCAGCATTTT

size: -
D: -
V: TRBV29-1
J: TRBJ2-5
CDR3: CSAPFGGADQYF
DNA: TGCAGCGCCCCCTTTGGGGGAGCAGACCAGTACTTC

size: -
D: TRBD1
V: TRBV10-2
J: TRBJ1-1
CDR3: CAIKGAGQTEAFF
DNA: TGCGCCATAAAGGGGGCAGGGCAAACTGAAGCTTTCTTT

size: -
D: TRBD1
V: TRBV7-2
J: TRBJ1-2
CDR3: CASSQGQVYGYTF
DNA: TGTGCCAGCAGCCAAGGACAGGTCTATGGCTACACCTTC

size: -
D: TRBD1
V: TRBV7-9
J: TRBJ2-5
CDR3: CASSPRPQGARETQYF
DNA: TGTGCCAGCAGCCCACGCCCCCAGGGGGCGCGGGAGACCCAGTACTTC

size: -
D: -
V: TRBV2
J: TRBJ2-4
CDR3: CASSQDRLLAKNIQYF
DNA: TGTGCCAGCAGTCAAGACAGGCTCCTAGCCAAAAACATTCAGTACTTC

size: -
D: TRBD1
V: TRBV3-1/TRBV3-2
J: TRBJ2-7
CDR3: CASSQVLGTGVDEQYF
DNA: TGTGCCAGCAGCCAAGTGTTAGGGACAGGGGTTGACGAGCAGTACTTC

size: -
D: -
V: TRBV3-1/TRBV3-2
J: TRBJ1-5
CDR3: CASSPPGRGVDQPQHF
DNA: TGTGCCAGCAGCCCCCCTGGGAGAGGGGTCGATCAGCCCCAGCATTTT

size: -
D: TRBD2
V: TRBV5-1
J: TRBJ2-7
CDR3: CASSPRGTSAFSYEQYF
DNA: TGCGCCAGCAGCCCAAGGGGGACTAGCGCGTTTTCCTACGAGCAGTACTTC

size: -
D: -
V: TRBV7-2
J: TRBJ2-7
CDR3: CASSSSQGPSSYEQYF
DNA: TGTGCCAGCAGCTCCTCACAGGGCCCGAGCTCCTACGAGCAGTACTTC

size: -
D: TRBD2
V: TRBV13
J: TRBJ2-7
CDR3: CASSLTSGGLTYEQYF
DNA: TGTGCCAGCAGCCTCACTAGCGGGGGCCTTACCTACGAGCAGTACTTC